This TCR beta chain was sequenced in a study of blood T cell repertoires in COVID-19. Overall study: Material from acute and convalescent COVID-19 was sourced from the United States, Italy and Spain. PBMCs, B-cell-depleted T cells, or T cells provided the cDNA or gDNA that made up the material.

Original analysis: Cell counts per sample came from amplifying reference gene primers. The data were produced by immunoSEQ multiplex PCR, yet TCRdb's version contains in-frame clones alone and is incomplete. Clonal size and the V and J genes are those of that table, whereas D and trimming came from the DNA. In the table there are approximately 110,000 clones, approximately 70% of which are singletons. The germline V gene encodes CDR1 SEHNR and CDR2 FQNEAQ (reference sequence). This CDR3 spans 13 amino acids. A remark on this clone: The junction does not match germline at one end; this may be a read error.

The V and J genes are TRBV7-9 and TRBJ1-4, with D possibly matching TRBD1 (5 bases). Sequenced material: peripheral blood. The receptor's source is a human donor with acute or convalescent COVID-19. The donor label of this sample is uncertain. CDR3: CASSLAGHPTSSF. The CDR3 nucleotides are TGTGCCAGCAGCTTAGCTGGACACCCAACCTCCAGTTTT.